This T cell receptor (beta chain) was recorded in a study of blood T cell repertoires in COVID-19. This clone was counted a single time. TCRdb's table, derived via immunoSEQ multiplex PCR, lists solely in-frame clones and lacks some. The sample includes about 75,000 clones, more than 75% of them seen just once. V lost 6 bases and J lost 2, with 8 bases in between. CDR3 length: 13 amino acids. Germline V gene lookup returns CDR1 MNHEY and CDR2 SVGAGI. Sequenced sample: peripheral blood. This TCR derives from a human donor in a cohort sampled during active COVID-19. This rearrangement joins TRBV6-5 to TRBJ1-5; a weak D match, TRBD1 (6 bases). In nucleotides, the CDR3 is TGTGCCAGCAGGACAGGAGGCAATCAGCCCCAGCATTTT. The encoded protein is CASRTGGNQPQHF.